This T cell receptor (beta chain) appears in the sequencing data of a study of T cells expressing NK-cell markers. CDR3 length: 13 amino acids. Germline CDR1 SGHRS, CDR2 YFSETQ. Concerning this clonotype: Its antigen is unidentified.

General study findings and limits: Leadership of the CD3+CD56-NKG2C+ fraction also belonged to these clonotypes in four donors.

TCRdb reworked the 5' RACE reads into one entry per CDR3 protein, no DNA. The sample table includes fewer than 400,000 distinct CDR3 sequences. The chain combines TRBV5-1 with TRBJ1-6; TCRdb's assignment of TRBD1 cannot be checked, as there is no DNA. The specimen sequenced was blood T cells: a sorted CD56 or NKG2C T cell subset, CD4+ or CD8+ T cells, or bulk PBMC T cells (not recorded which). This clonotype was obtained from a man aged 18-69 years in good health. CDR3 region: CASGEGDNSPLHF.